This T cell receptor (beta chain) is drawn from a study of preoperative IRX-2 immunotherapy in early breast cancer. Noted treatment: preoperative locoregional IRX-2 cytokine immunotherapy. This phase Ib study tested locoregional IRX-2 cytokine immunotherapy given before surgery. This clone was counted a single time. CDR3 size: 15 residues. Assay used: immunoSEQ multiplex PCR; TCRdb lists only in-frame clones, some missing. Of approximately 31,000 clones in the sample, about 90% were seen once. The sample consisted of tumor tissue, taken after IRX-2 immunotherapy. The J gene is TRBJ2-7, the V gene TRBV1; the table's TRBD1 call for D was not verified on the DNA. TRBV1 is assigned pseudogene status. The receptor's source is a human donor with breast cancer. The CDR3 DNA is TGCGCCAGCAGCCGAGAGCCGGGACAGTCCTACGAGCAGTACTTC. It encodes CASSREPGQSYEQYF.